This T cell receptor beta chain comes out of a study of blood T cell repertoires in COVID-19. As for the study in general: Specimens from acute and convalescent COVID-19 originated in the United States, Italy and Spain.

The germline CDR1 and CDR2 sequences are MGHRA and YSYEKL. V shed 3 bases and J shed 0 bases, with 17 bases lying between them. The CDR3 runs to 17 residues. Per the study methods: Estimated nucleated cell counts came from reference gene primer amplification. Sequencing was performed with immunoSEQ multiplex PCR; in TCRdb, only in-frame clones are kept and a portion is missing. For V, J and clone size, that table is used; D and trimming come from the DNA. The table has 200,000 to 250,000 clones, 85% to 90% seen once; the top ten hold roughly 2.2%. This receptor was taken from a woman aged 50 to 65 with acute or convalescent COVID-19. Material: peripheral blood. This chain connects TRBV4-1 to TRBJ1-1; D possibly corresponds to TRBD1 (5 bases). The CDR3 protein is CASSHPDGGFMNTEAFF. CDR3 bases: TGCGCCAGCAGCCACCCCGACGGGGGTTTCATGAACACTGAAGCTTTCTTT.